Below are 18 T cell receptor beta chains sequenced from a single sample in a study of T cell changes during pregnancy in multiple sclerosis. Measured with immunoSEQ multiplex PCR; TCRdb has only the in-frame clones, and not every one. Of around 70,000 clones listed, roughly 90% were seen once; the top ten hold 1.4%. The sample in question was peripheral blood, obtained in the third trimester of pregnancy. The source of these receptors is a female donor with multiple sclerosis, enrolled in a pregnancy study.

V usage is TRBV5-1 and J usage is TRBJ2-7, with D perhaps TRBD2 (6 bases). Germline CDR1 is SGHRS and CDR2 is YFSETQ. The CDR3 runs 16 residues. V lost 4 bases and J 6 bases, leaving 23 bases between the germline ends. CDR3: CASSLGGTLLTPEQYF. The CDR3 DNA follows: TGCGCCAGCAGCCTAGGAGGGACTCTCCTCACGCCCGAGCAGTACTTC. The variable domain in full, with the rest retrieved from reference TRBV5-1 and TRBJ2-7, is KAGVTQTPRYLIKTRGQQVTLSCSPISGHRSVSWYQQTPGQGLQFLFEYFSETQRNKGNFPGRFSGRQFSNSRSEMNVSTLELGDSALYLCASSLGGTLLTPEQYFGPGTRLTVT.

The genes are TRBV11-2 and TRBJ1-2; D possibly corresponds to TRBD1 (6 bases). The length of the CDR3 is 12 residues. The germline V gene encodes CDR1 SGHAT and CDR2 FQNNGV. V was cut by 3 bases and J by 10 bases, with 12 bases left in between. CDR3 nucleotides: TGTGCCAGCAGCTTGGACAGTAGAGACTACACCTTC. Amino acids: CASSLDSRDYTF.

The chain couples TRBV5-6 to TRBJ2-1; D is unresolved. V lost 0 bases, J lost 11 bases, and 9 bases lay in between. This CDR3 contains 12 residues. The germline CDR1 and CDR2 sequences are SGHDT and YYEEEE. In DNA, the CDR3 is TGTGCCAGCAGCTTGGGAGCTGTGAAGCAGTTCTTC. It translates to CASSLGAVKQFF. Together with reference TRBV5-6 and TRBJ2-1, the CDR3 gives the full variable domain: DAGVTQSPTHLIKTRGQQVTLRCSPKSGHDTVSWYQQALGQGPQFIFQYYEEEERQRGNFPDRFSGHQFPNYSSELNVNALLLGDSALYLCASSLGAVKQFFGPGTRLTVL.

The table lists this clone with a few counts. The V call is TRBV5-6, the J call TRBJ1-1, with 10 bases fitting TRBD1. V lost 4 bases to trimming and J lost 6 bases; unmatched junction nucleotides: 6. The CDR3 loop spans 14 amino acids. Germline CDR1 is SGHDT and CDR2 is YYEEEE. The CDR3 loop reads CASSNRDRGPEAFF. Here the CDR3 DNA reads TGTGCCAGCAGCAACCGGGACAGGGGTCCTGAAGCTTTCTTT.

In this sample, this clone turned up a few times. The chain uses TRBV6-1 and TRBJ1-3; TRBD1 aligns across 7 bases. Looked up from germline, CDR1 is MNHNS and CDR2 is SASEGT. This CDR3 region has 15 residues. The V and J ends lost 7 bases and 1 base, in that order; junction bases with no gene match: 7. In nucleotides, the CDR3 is TGTGCCAGCACCAAGGGGGGACAGTCTGGAAACACCATATATTTT. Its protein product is CASTKGGQSGNTIYF.

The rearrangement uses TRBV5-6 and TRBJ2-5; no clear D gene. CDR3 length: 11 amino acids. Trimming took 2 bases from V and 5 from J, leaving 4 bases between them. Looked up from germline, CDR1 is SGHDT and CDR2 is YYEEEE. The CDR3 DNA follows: TGTGCCAGCAGCTTCCTTGAGACCCAGTACTTC. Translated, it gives CASSFLETQYF.

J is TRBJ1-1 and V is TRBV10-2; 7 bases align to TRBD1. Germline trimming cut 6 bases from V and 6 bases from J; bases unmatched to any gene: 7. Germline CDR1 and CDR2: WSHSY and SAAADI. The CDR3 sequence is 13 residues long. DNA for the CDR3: TGCGCCAGCAGCTTAGACAGGGAAGCTGAAGCTTTCTTT. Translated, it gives CASSLDREAEAFF.

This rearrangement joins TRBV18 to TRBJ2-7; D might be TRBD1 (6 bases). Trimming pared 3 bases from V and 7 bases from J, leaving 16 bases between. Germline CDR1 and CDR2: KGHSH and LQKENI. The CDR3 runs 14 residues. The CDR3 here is CASSPGHGLGEQYF. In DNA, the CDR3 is TGTGCCAGCTCACCGGGACACGGGCTTGGGGAGCAGTACTTC. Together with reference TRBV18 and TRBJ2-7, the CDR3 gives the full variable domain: NAGVMQNPRHLVRRRGQEARLRCSPMKGHSHVYWYRQLPEEGLKFMVYLQKENIIDESGMPKERFSAEFPKEGPSILRIQQVVRGDSAAYFCASSPGHGLGEQYFGPGTRLTVT.

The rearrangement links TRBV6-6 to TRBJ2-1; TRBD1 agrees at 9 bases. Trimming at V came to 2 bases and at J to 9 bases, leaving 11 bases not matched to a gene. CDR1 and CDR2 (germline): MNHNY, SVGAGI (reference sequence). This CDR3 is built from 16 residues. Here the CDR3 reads CASSYRKGQGRREQFF. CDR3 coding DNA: TGTGCCAGCAGTTACCGCAAGGGACAGGGTAGGCGTGAGCAGTTCTTC.

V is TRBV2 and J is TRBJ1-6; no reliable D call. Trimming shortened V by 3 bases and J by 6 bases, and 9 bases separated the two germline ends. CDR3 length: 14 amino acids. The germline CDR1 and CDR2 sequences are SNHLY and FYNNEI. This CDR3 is CASSDPYSNSPLHF. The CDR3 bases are TGTGCCAGCAGTGACCCATACTCTAATTCACCCCTCCACTTT.

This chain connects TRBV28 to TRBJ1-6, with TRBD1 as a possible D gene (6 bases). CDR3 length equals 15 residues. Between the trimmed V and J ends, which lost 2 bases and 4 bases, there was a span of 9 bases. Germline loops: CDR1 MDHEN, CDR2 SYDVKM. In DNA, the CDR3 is TGTGCCAGCAGTTTAGGCAGGGGTTATAATTCACCCCTCCACTTT. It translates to CASSLGRGYNSPLHF.

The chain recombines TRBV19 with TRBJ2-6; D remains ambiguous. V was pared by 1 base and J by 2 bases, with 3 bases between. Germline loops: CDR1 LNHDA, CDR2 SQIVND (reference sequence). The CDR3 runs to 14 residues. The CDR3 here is CASSIATGANVLTF. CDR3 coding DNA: TGTGCCAGTAGTATAGCCACTGGGGCCAACGTCCTGACTTTC.

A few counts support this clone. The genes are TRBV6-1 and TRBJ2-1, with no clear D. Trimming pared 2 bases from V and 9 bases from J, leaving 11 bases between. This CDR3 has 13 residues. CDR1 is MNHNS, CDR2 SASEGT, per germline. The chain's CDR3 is CASSERMRSEQFF. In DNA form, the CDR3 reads TGTGCCAGCAGTGAAAGAATGAGATCTGAGCAGTTCTTC.

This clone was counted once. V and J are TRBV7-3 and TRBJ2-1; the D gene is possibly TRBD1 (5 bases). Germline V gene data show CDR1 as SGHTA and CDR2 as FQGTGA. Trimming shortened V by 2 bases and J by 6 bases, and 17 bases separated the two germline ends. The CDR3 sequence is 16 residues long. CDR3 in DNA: TGTGCCAGCAGCTTATTTGTCCTCCCTGGGGCCAATGAGCAGTTCTTC. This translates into CASSLFVLPGANEQFF.

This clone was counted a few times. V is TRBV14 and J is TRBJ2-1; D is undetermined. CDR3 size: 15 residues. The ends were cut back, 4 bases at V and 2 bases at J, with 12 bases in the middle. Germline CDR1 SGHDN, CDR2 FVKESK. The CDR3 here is CASSPKMGTYNEQFF. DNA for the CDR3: TGTGCCAGCAGCCCAAAGATGGGCACCTACAATGAGCAGTTCTTC. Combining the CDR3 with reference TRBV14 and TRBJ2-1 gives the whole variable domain EAGVTQFPSHSVIEKGQTVTLRCDPISGHDNLYWYRRVMGKEIKFLLHFVKESKQDESGMPNNRFLAERTGGTYSTLKVQPAELEDSGVYFCASSPKMGTYNEQFFGPGTRLTVL.

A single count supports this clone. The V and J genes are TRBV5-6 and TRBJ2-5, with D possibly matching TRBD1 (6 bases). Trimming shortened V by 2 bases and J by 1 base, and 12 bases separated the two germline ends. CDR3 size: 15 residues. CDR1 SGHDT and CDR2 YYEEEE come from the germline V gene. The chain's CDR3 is CASSFSVGAQETQYF. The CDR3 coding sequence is TGTGCCAGCAGCTTCTCCGTGGGGGCCCAAGAGACCCAGTACTTC.

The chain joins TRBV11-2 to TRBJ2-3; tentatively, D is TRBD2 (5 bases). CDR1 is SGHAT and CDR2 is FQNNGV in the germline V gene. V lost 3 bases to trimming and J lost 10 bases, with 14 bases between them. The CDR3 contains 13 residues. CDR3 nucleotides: TGTGCCAGCAGCTTGGCCCCTAGCAATCCGCAGTATTTT. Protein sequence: CASSLAPSNPQYF.

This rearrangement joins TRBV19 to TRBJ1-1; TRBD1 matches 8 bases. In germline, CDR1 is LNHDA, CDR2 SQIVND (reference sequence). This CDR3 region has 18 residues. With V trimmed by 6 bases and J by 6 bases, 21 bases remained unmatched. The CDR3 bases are TGTGCCAGTAGAACAGGGGGGGAGTTTTCCCCTCTGCGGGCTGAAGCTTTCTTT. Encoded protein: CASRTGGEFSPLRAEAFF.